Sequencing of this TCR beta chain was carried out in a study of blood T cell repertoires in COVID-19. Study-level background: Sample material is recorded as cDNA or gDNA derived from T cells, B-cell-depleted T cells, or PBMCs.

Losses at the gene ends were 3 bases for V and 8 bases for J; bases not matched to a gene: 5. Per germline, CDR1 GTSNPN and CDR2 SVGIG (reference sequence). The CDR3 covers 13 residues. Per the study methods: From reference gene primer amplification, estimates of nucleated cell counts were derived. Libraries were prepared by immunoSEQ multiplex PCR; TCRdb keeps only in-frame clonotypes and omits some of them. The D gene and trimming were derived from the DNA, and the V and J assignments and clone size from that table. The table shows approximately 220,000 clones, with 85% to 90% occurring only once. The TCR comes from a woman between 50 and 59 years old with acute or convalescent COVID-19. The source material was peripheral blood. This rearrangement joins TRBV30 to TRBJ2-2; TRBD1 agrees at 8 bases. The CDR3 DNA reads TGTGCCTGGAGGGAGACAGGGGCGGGGGAGCTGTTTTTT. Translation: CAWRETGAGELFF.